Listed below are T cell receptor beta chains from one sample, sequenced in a study of T cell repertoires in cytomegalovirus infection. TCRdb re-derived calls from the reads in MiXCR, one entry per CDR3 protein. This sample has some 680,000 distinct CDR3 sequences, with 35% to 45% found just once. The sample consisted of PBMCs. The receptors derive from a human donor in good health (CMV status not recorded). Some clones in this sample may be carry-over from other donors' samples. CDR3s include the opening cysteine and the closing phenylalanine or tryptophan. Each record gives: CDR3 DNA, CDR3 protein, clone size, D gene, J gene, V gene. A D gene is named only where the DNA matches it firmly. The listing skips clone size in some rows; elsewhere it reads once, few, many or a size class.

cdr3_nt: TGTGCCAGCACCTATGTGGGCAGCAATGAGCAGTTCTTC
cdr3_aa: CASTYVGSNEQFF
clone_size: few
d_call: NA
j_call: TRBJ2-1
v_call: TRBV12-3/TRBV12-4

cdr3_nt: TGTGCCAGCAGTTTAGGGGCCAGGCGGTACTTC
cdr3_aa: CASSLGARRYF
clone_size: NA
d_call: NA
j_call: TRBJ2-7
v_call: TRBV27

cdr3_nt: TGTGCCAGCAGAGGGTTAGGGAATAATTCACCCCCCCACTTT
cdr3_aa: CASRGLGNNSPPHF
clone_size: NA
d_call: NA
j_call: TRBJ1-6
v_call: TRBV25-1

cdr3_nt: TGTGCCAGCAGTTTATCCACAGGGTGGCCTTTCTTT
cdr3_aa: CASSLSTGWPFF
clone_size: NA
d_call: NA
j_call: TRBJ1-1
v_call: TRBV28

cdr3_nt: TGTGCCAGCAGTTTAGGGACAGGGGAGAACTATGGCTACACCTTC
cdr3_aa: CASSLGTGENYGYTF
clone_size: NA
d_call: TRBD1
j_call: TRBJ1-2
v_call: TRBV12-3/TRBV12-4

cdr3_nt: TGTGCCAGCCGCCCGGGGGAACGCGGCTACACCTTC
cdr3_aa: CASRPGERGYTF
clone_size: few
d_call: NA
j_call: TRBJ1-2
v_call: TRBV12-3/TRBV12-4

cdr3_nt: TGCGCCAGCAGCGTGACTAGCGCCTTTTTCGGGGAGCAGTTCTTC
cdr3_aa: CASSVTSAFFGEQFF
clone_size: NA
d_call: TRBD2
j_call: TRBJ2-1
v_call: TRBV5-1

cdr3_nt: TGTGCCACCAGTGAACCGGGACTGAAGAACAATGAGCAGTTCTTC
cdr3_aa: CATSEPGLKNNEQFF
clone_size: NA
d_call: NA
j_call: TRBJ2-1
v_call: TRBV24-1

cdr3_nt: TGTGCCAGCAGTTTTATACGGGAGGGCGAGCAGTACTTC
cdr3_aa: CASSFIREGEQYF
clone_size: NA
d_call: TRBD2
j_call: TRBJ2-7
v_call: TRBV12-3/TRBV12-4

cdr3_nt: TGCAGTTCTAGAGATTCGCTAGCGGGACACCACAATGAGCAGTTCTTC
cdr3_aa: CSSRDSLAGHHNEQFF
clone_size: NA
d_call: TRBD2
j_call: TRBJ2-1
v_call: TRBV20-1

cdr3_nt: TGTGCCAGCGCGGCCGGAGCCGGGGAGCTGTTTTTT
cdr3_aa: CASAAGAGELFF
clone_size: NA
d_call: NA
j_call: TRBJ2-2
v_call: TRBV12-3/TRBV12-4

cdr3_nt: TGTGCCAGCCAAGATCCAGGGCGGGGACGGGGGGAGACCCAGTACTTC
cdr3_aa: CASQDPGRGRGETQYF
clone_size: few
d_call: NA
j_call: TRBJ2-5
v_call: TRBV11-2

cdr3_nt: TGTGCCAGCAGATCGCCGGGACTCCCGTTTAAGCAGTTCTTC
cdr3_aa: CASRSPGLPFKQFF
clone_size: NA
d_call: NA
j_call: TRBJ2-1
v_call: TRBV12-3/TRBV12-4

cdr3_nt: TGTGCCAGCAGCCCGGCGGGAGGGCCAAATGAGCAGTTCTTC
cdr3_aa: CASSPAGGPNEQFF
clone_size: few
d_call: TRBD2
j_call: TRBJ2-1
v_call: TRBV11-2

cdr3_nt: TGTGCCAGCAGAGCGGGACAGGGCCCCTACGAGCAGTACTTC
cdr3_aa: CASRAGQGPYEQYF
clone_size: many
d_call: TRBD1
j_call: TRBJ2-7
v_call: TRBV6-1

cdr3_nt: TGTGCTAGCAGCTGCCGGGACAGGGGCCCCGGCTCCTACAATGAGCAGTTCTTC
cdr3_aa: CASSCRDRGPGSYNEQFF
clone_size: NA
d_call: TRBD1
j_call: TRBJ2-1
v_call: TRBV7-7

cdr3_nt: TGTGCCAGCAGCTTAGGTTCCGGCCCCCGAGGAAAACTGTTTTTT
cdr3_aa: CASSLGSGPRGKLFF
clone_size: NA
d_call: NA
j_call: TRBJ1-4
v_call: TRBV13

cdr3_nt: TGTGCCAGCAGCCAAGTGAGAAATGAGCAGTTCTTC
cdr3_aa: CASSQVRNEQFF
clone_size: NA
d_call: NA
j_call: TRBJ2-1
v_call: TRBV5-6

cdr3_nt: TGTGCCAGCAGGCTCTACGTCAATGAGCAGTTCTTC
cdr3_aa: CASRLYVNEQFF
clone_size: few
d_call: NA
j_call: TRBJ2-1
v_call: TRBV27

cdr3_nt: TGTGCCAGCACCCTTAGGGACAGGGATTACAATGAGCAGTTCTTC
cdr3_aa: CASTLRDRDYNEQFF
clone_size: once
d_call: TRBD1
j_call: TRBJ2-1
v_call: TRBV28

cdr3_nt: TGCGCCAGCAGCTTGGGACACGGGGTATACTACGAGCAGTACTTC
cdr3_aa: CASSLGHGVYYEQYF
clone_size: NA
d_call: NA
j_call: TRBJ2-7
v_call: TRBV5-1

cdr3_nt: TGTGCCAGTAGTATTGACAGGGGCCAGTACAATGAGCAGTTCTTC
cdr3_aa: CASSIDRGQYNEQFF
clone_size: few
d_call: TRBD1
j_call: TRBJ2-1
v_call: TRBV19

cdr3_nt: TGTGCCAGCAGCTTATTAAGCGGGAATTACGATACGCAGTATTTT
cdr3_aa: CASSLLSGNYDTQYF
clone_size: NA
d_call: TRBD2
j_call: TRBJ2-3
v_call: TRBV11-1

cdr3_nt: TGTGCCAGCAGTGTGGGCACATCAACTAATGAAAAACTGTTTTTT
cdr3_aa: CASSVGTSTNEKLFF
clone_size: NA
d_call: NA
j_call: TRBJ1-4
v_call: TRBV28

cdr3_nt: TGTGCCAGCAGCACCAGGACAGGGACTGGAAACACCATATATTTT
cdr3_aa: CASSTRTGTGNTIYF
clone_size: many
d_call: TRBD1
j_call: TRBJ1-3
v_call: TRBV7-2

cdr3_nt: TGCAGTGCTAGAAATTACAGGGGAGGTCAGCCCCAGCATTTT
cdr3_aa: CSARNYRGGQPQHF
clone_size: NA
d_call: TRBD1
j_call: TRBJ1-5
v_call: TRBV20-1

cdr3_nt: TGTGCTAGTGGTTCACGAACAGGGGGTACCTACAATGAGCAGTTCTTC
cdr3_aa: CASGSRTGGTYNEQFF
clone_size: NA
d_call: TRBD1
j_call: TRBJ2-1
v_call: TRBV12-5

cdr3_nt: TGTGCCATCAGTGCTACTTCCGGGACAGAGGGTCAGCCCCAGCATTTT
cdr3_aa: CAISATSGTEGQPQHF
clone_size: NA
d_call: TRBD1
j_call: TRBJ1-5
v_call: TRBV10-3

cdr3_nt: TGTGCCAGCAGTTACTCGAAGTATCTGGGATACGAGCAGTACTTC
cdr3_aa: CASSYSKYLGYEQYF
clone_size: NA
d_call: NA
j_call: TRBJ2-7
v_call: TRBV6-5

cdr3_nt: TGTGCCAGCAGGGGGACAGGAAGCTATGGCTACACCTTC
cdr3_aa: CASRGTGSYGYTF
clone_size: few
d_call: TRBD1
j_call: TRBJ1-2
v_call: TRBV28

cdr3_nt: TGTGCCAGCAGCTTAGCGGAGGGAGCTGAAGCTTTCTTT
cdr3_aa: CASSLAEGAEAFF
clone_size: few
d_call: NA
j_call: TRBJ1-1
v_call: TRBV7-2

cdr3_nt: TGCAGCGTTGCACGGGGCGCAGAGACCCAGTACTTC
cdr3_aa: CSVARGAETQYF
clone_size: NA
d_call: NA
j_call: TRBJ2-5
v_call: TRBV29-1

cdr3_nt: TGTGCCAGCAGCCCCTCGGGTAGGGCTAGCGGGGGGTCGGATACGCAGTATTTT
cdr3_aa: CASSPSGRASGGSDTQYF
clone_size: NA
d_call: TRBD2
j_call: TRBJ2-3
v_call: TRBV7-3

cdr3_nt: TGTGCCAGCAGCCAAGTAACCTACACCGGGGAGCTGTTTTTT
cdr3_aa: CASSQVTYTGELFF
clone_size: few
d_call: NA
j_call: TRBJ2-2
v_call: TRBV4-2

cdr3_nt: TGTGCCAGCAGTTGGGGGGTAGGGCGGATGTTTAATGAGCAGTTCTTC
cdr3_aa: CASSWGVGRMFNEQFF
clone_size: NA
d_call: NA
j_call: TRBJ2-1
v_call: TRBV28

cdr3_nt: TGTGCCAGCAGTCCCTCGGGGGCGGCGGGTCAACTGTTTTTT
cdr3_aa: CASSPSGAAGQLFF
clone_size: NA
d_call: NA
j_call: TRBJ1-4
v_call: TRBV27

cdr3_nt: TGTGCCAGCAGCTTAGCGGTCGGGGGGGGTTGGGACACCATATATTTT
cdr3_aa: CASSLAVGGGWDTIYF
clone_size: NA
d_call: NA
j_call: TRBJ1-3
v_call: TRBV7-2

cdr3_nt: TGTGCCAGCAGCTTAGGCCAGCAACATGAAGCTTTCTTT
cdr3_aa: CASSLGQQHEAFF
clone_size: NA
d_call: NA
j_call: TRBJ1-1
v_call: TRBV7-8

cdr3_nt: TGTGCCAGCAGTCAGCGACAGGGACATCAGCCCCAGCATTTT
cdr3_aa: CASSQRQGHQPQHF
clone_size: NA
d_call: TRBD1
j_call: TRBJ1-5
v_call: TRBV28

cdr3_nt: TGTGCCAGCAGCTTACGGGGGGACAATCAGCCCCAGCATTTT
cdr3_aa: CASSLRGDNQPQHF
clone_size: few
d_call: NA
j_call: TRBJ1-5
v_call: TRBV7-2

cdr3_nt: TGTGCCAGCAAAAGAACAGGGGGGACGAACACTGAAGCTTTCTTT
cdr3_aa: CASKRTGGTNTEAFF
clone_size: NA
d_call: TRBD1
j_call: TRBJ1-1
v_call: TRBV14

cdr3_nt: TGTGCCAGCAGTTTAGGGACTAGCGGGAGTGGCAATGAGCAGTTCTTC
cdr3_aa: CASSLGTSGSGNEQFF
clone_size: NA
d_call: TRBD2
j_call: TRBJ2-1
v_call: TRBV12-3/TRBV12-4

cdr3_nt: TGTGCCAGTAGTGTAGGGACCGCCAGTTCCTACGAGCAGTACTTC
cdr3_aa: CASSVGTASSYEQYF
clone_size: NA
d_call: NA
j_call: TRBJ2-7
v_call: TRBV19

cdr3_nt: TGTGCCAGAAGTTTAGCGGTGTCTAGCGGGAGATTATGGGAGCAGTACTTC
cdr3_aa: CARSLAVSSGRLWEQYF
clone_size: once
d_call: TRBD2
j_call: TRBJ2-7
v_call: TRBV12-3/TRBV12-4

cdr3_nt: TGTGCCAGCAGTTACTTTTTAGGGACAGAAGAGAACACTGAAGCTTTCTTT
cdr3_aa: CASSYFLGTEENTEAFF
clone_size: NA
d_call: TRBD1
j_call: TRBJ1-1
v_call: TRBV6-6

cdr3_nt: TGTGCCAGCTCACCCGAACTAATCTCGCCAGATACGCAGTATTTT
cdr3_aa: CASSPELISPDTQYF
clone_size: few
d_call: NA
j_call: TRBJ2-3
v_call: TRBV18

cdr3_nt: TGTGCCAGCAGCTTAGTATCGGGGGGCGGTGAAAAACTGTTTTTT
cdr3_aa: CASSLVSGGGEKLFF
clone_size: few
d_call: NA
j_call: TRBJ1-4
v_call: TRBV7-2

cdr3_nt: TGTGCCATCAGCCCAGGGTTAGGCTCACCCCTCCACTTT
cdr3_aa: CAISPGLGSPLHF
clone_size: NA
d_call: NA
j_call: TRBJ1-6
v_call: TRBV10-3

cdr3_nt: TGTGCCAGCAGCTTGCGACTAGCGGGTTTGAACACCGGGGAGCTGTTTTTT
cdr3_aa: CASSLRLAGLNTGELFF
clone_size: NA
d_call: TRBD2
j_call: TRBJ2-2
v_call: TRBV5-6

cdr3_nt: TGCAGTGCTGTTGGACGTTACAATGAGCAGTTCTTC
cdr3_aa: CSAVGRYNEQFF
clone_size: few
d_call: NA
j_call: TRBJ2-1
v_call: TRBV20-1

cdr3_nt: TGTGCCAGCAGTTTAAAAGGCCCCGGCGGCTACACCTTC
cdr3_aa: CASSLKGPGGYTF
clone_size: few
d_call: NA
j_call: TRBJ1-2
v_call: TRBV12-3/TRBV12-4

cdr3_nt: TGCAGTGCTACCGACAGGGACACTGAAGCTTTCTTT
cdr3_aa: CSATDRDTEAFF
clone_size: NA
d_call: TRBD1
j_call: TRBJ1-1
v_call: TRBV20-1

cdr3_nt: TGTGCCAGCAGCTTTGTAGGGGGGTATAATGAAAAACTGTTTTTT
cdr3_aa: CASSFVGGYNEKLFF
clone_size: once
d_call: NA
j_call: TRBJ1-4
v_call: TRBV7-9